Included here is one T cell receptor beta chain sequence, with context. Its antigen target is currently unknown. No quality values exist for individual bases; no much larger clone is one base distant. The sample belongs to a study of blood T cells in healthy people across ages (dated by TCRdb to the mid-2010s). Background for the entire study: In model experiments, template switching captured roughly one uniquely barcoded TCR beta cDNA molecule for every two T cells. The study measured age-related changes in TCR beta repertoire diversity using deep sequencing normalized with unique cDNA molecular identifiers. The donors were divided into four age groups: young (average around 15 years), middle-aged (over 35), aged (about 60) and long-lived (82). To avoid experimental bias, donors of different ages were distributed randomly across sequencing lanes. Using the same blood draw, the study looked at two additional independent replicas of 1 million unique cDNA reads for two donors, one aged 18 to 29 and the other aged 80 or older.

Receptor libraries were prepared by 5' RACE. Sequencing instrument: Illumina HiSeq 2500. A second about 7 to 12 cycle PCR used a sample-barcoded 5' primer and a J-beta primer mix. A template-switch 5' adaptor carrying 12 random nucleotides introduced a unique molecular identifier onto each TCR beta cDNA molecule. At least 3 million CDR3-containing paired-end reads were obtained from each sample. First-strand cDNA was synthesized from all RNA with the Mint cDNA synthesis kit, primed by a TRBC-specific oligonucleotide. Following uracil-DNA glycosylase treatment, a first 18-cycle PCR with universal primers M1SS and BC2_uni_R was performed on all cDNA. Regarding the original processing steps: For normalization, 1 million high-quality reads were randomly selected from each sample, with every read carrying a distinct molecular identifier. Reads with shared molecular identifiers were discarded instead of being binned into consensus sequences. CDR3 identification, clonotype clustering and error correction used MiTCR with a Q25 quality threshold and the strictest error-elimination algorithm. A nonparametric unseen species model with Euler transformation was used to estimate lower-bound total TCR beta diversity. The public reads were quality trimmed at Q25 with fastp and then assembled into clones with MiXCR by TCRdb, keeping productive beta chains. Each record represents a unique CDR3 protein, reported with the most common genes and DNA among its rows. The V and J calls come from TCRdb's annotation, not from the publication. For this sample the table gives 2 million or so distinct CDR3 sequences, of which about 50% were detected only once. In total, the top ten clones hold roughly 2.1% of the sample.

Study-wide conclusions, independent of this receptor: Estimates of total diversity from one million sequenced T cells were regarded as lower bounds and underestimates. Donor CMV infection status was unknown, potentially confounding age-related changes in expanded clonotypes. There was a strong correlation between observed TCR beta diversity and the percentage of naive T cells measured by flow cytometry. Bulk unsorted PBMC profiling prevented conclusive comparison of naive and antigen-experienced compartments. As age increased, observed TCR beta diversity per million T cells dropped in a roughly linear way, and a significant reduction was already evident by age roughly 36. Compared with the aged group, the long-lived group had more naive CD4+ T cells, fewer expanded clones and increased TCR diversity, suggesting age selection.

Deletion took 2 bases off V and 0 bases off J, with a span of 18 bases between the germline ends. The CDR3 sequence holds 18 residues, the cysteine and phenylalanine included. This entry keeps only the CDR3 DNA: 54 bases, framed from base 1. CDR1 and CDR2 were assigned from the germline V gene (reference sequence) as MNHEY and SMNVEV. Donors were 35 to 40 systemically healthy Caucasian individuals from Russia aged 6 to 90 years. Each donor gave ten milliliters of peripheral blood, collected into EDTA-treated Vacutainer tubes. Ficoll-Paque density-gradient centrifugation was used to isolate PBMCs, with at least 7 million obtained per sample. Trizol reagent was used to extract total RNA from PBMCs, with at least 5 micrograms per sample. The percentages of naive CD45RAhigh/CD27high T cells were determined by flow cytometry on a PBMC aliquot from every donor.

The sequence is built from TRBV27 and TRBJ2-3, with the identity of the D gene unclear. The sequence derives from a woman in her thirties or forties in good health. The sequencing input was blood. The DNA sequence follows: TGTGCCAGCAGTTTAAAGTCTTCGTGGGGAAGGAGCACAGATACGCAGTATTTT. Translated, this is CASSLKSSWGRSTDTQYF.